One sample yielded the 24 T cell receptor beta chains listed below, sequenced in a study of OX40 agonist ivuxolimab in advanced cancers. TCRdb's table, derived via immunoSEQ multiplex PCR, lists solely in-frame clones and lacks some. The data show fewer than 70,000 clones, 70% to 85% seen once. Specimen: CD4+ or CD8+ T cells sorted from blood, collected in a trial of the OX40 agonist ivuxolimab. These receptors came from an adult with an advanced solid tumor such as melanoma, head and neck, liver or kidney cancer.

The CDR3 here is CASSQSGRGLANYEQYF. The DNA for the CDR3 is TGCGCCAGCAGTCAATCGGGTCGGGGACTAGCGAACTACGAGCAGTACTTC. The chain combines TRBV23-1 with TRBJ2-7, with 10 nucleotides matching TRBD2. TRBV23-1 is an open reading frame whose function is uncertain. V trimming: 0 bases; J trimming: 3 bases; junction bases outside the gene matches: 8. This CDR3 has 17 residues.

The V gene is TRBV19, the J gene TRBJ2-7; 7 bases are a match to TRBD1. The CDR3 extends over 15 amino acids. V dropped 6 bases and J dropped 0; count of bases not matched to a gene: 8. Germline V gene sequence: CDR1 LNHDA, CDR2 SQIVND (reference sequence). The CDR3 sequence: CASSMAGDSSYEQYF. The CDR3 nucleotides read TGTGCCAGTAGCATGGCCGGGGACAGCTCCTACGAGCAGTACTTC.

The rearrangement links TRBV27 to TRBJ1-5; TRBD1 agrees at 9 bases. V was pared by 6 bases and J by 3 bases, with 9 bases of the junction left unmatched. The CDR3 consists of 16 residues. Germline values: CDR1 MNHEY, CDR2 SMNVEV (reference sequence). The CDR3: CASSLLGTGPNQPQHF. Written as DNA, the CDR3 is TGTGCCAGCAGCCTACTGGGGACAGGGCCCAATCAGCCCCAGCATTTT.

This clone was found many times. V usage is TRBV7-9 and J usage is TRBJ1-1; a weak D match, TRBD1 (5 bases). V shed 5 bases and J shed 5 bases, with 12 bases lying between them. The CDR3 contains 13 residues. CDR1 SEHNR and CDR2 FQNEAQ come from the germline V gene (reference sequence). The CDR3 coding sequence is TGTGCCAGCAGCCCCCGTCGGGGGACTGAAGCTTTCTTT. Protein product: CASSPRRGTEAFF.

The CDR3: CSVVGRLAKNIQYF. The CDR3 DNA is TGCAGCGTTGTGGGACGGCTAGCCAAAAACATTCAGTACTTC. This chain uses TRBV29-1 with TRBJ2-4; the D call may be TRBD1 or TRBD2 (5 bases each). The V end was cut by 4 bases, the J end by 0 bases, with 10 bases between. Germline V gene lookup returns CDR1 SQVTM and CDR2 ANQGSEA. The CDR3 is 14 residues long.

The rearrangement links TRBV10-2 to TRBJ2-3; 7 bases are a match to TRBD2. Germline CDR1 reads WSHSY; CDR2 reads SAAADI. V lost 6 bases, J lost 2 bases, and 8 bases stayed unmatched. This CDR3 contains 15 residues. The CDR3 coding sequence is TGCGCCAGCAGGGTCGCGGGACTATTCACAGATACGCAGTATTTT. Protein sequence: CASRVAGLFTDTQYF.

The rearrangement links TRBV9 to TRBJ2-7; maybe TRBD1 (5 bases). Trimming removed 4 bases from V and 5 bases from J, with 16 bases in between. The germline V gene has CDR1 SGDLS and CDR2 YYNGEE. The CDR3 has 14 amino acids. The CDR3 is CASSTSPRVHEQYF. For the CDR3, the DNA is TGTGCCAGCAGCACAAGCCCCAGGGTCCACGAGCAGTACTTC.

Only a few counts were recorded for this clone. Other DNA sequences in the sample encode the same CDR3. The chain employs TRBV27 and TRBJ2-5; D ambiguous. This CDR3 spans 14 amino acids. Germline V lookup: CDR1 MNHEY, CDR2 SMNVEV (reference sequence). V was clipped by 0 bases and J by 1 base, with 6 bases between them. The CDR3 sequence: CASSLSPAQETQYF. The CDR3 nucleotides are TGTGCCAGCAGTTTATCGCCGGCCCAAGAGACCCAGTACTTC.

The chain employs TRBV5-1 and TRBJ2-1; D not certain. The CDR3 is 13 residues long. V was cut by 0 bases and J by 10 bases, with 11 bases left in between. CDR1 and CDR2 (germline): SGHRS, YFSETQ. Here the CDR3 reads CASSLGTGREQFF. For the CDR3, the DNA is TGCGCCAGCAGCTTGGGGACGGGCAGGGAGCAGTTCTTC.

This clone was observed once. The V gene is TRBV6-5, the J gene TRBJ2-7; D is uncertain. The CDR3 has 14 amino acids. V lost 0 bases and J lost 3, with 9 bases in between. Germline V gene sequence: CDR1 MNHEY, CDR2 SVGAGI. The CDR3 DNA reads TGTGCCAGCAGTTACTCTCGAACAGTCTACGAGCAGTACTTC. It codes for CASSYSRTVYEQYF.

In this sample, this clone turned up once. The chain uses TRBV29-1 and TRBJ1-3; D call uncertain. From germline, CDR1 is SQVTM and CDR2 ANQGSEA. V was cut by 1 base and J by 0 bases, with 10 bases left in between. This CDR3 comprises 15 residues. CDR3 protein: CSVEGYSLSGNTIYF. The CDR3 nucleotides read TGCAGCGTTGAAGGATATTCGCTCTCTGGAAACACCATATATTTT.

This clone was seen just once. The rearrangement joins TRBV28 to TRBJ1-1, with unresolved D. The CDR3 runs to 13 residues. Germline V gene sequence: CDR1 MDHEN, CDR2 SYDVKM. V lost 8 bases and J lost 5, with 15 bases in between. Written as DNA, the CDR3 is TGTGCCAGCCACAAGGGCAAAGAGACTGAAGCTTTCTTT. Residues: CASHKGKETEAFF.

The V gene is TRBV2, the J gene TRBJ1-1; no definite D call. The CDR3 length is 11 residues. The ends were cut back, 8 bases at V and 4 bases at J, with 8 bases in the middle. Germline values: CDR1 SNHLY, CDR2 FYNNEI. For the CDR3, the DNA is TGTGCCAGCCGGGAGTTCACTGAAGCTTTCTTT. It translates to CASREFTEAFF.

This clone was recorded only once. Germline is not matched at one junction end, which may reflect a read error. The genes are TRBV19 and TRBJ2-7; TRBD2 agrees at 9 bases. The CDR3 consists of 16 residues. In germline, CDR1 is LNHDA, CDR2 SQIVND (reference sequence). CDR3 in DNA: TGTGCCAGTAGCATAGGAGGCGGGAGGGGTAGTTCCGAGCAGTACTTC. Its translation: CASSIGGGRGSSEQYF.

The V call is TRBV6-5, the J call TRBJ1-5; D is unclear. Trimming took 3 bases from V and 0 from J, leaving 9 bases between them. The germline gives CDR1 MNHEY, CDR2 SVGAGI. The CDR3 extends over 15 amino acids. The CDR3 bases are TGTGCCAGCAGTTATAACCAGTATAGCAATCAGCCCCAGCATTTT. Translated: CASSYNQYSNQPQHF.

The rearrangement joins TRBV6-5 to TRBJ1-6; 8 bases fit TRBD1. The germline CDR1 and CDR2 sequences are MNHEY and SVGAGI. After removal of 5 bases from V and 10 bases from J, the junction contained 7 bases not matched to a gene. The CDR3 sequence is 14 residues long. The CDR3, as DNA: TGTGCCAGCAGTCGCGGACAGGGTGGGTCACCCCTCCACTTT. This gives the protein CASSRGQGGSPLHF.

The rearrangement links TRBV9 to TRBJ2-1, with D perhaps TRBD1 (6 bases). V lost 3 bases, J lost 4 bases, and 17 bases lay in between. The CDR3 has 16 amino acids. Germline V gene data show CDR1 as SGDLS and CDR2 as YYNGEE. The CDR3 reads CASSAFRDIIYNEQFF. CDR3 DNA: TGTGCCAGCAGCGCGTTTAGGGACATAATTTACAATGAGCAGTTCTTC.

This sequence joins TRBV7-2 and TRBJ2-7; no reliable D call. Germline CDR1 and CDR2: SGHTA and FQGNSA. V gave up 1 base and J gave up 4 bases, with 11 bases separating them. This CDR3 is 14 amino acids long. DNA for the CDR3: TGTGCCAGCAGCTTAGTAGGGTTAGGGTACGAGCAGTACTTC. Residues: CASSLVGLGYEQYF.

This chain uses TRBV28 with TRBJ2-5; TRBD2 aligns across 15 bases. The J segment lost 4 bases and the V segment lost 5 bases, leaving 14 bases of the junction unmatched. Germline CDR1 is MDHEN and CDR2 is SYDVKM. The CDR3 length is 19 residues. CDR3 nucleotides: TGTGCCAGCAGTCGTCCCCGTCGGACTAGCGGGAGGGCCGGAGAGACCCAGTACTTC. Translating gives CASSRPRRTSGRAGETQYF. The full variable domain, with the rest looked up from reference TRBV28 and TRBJ2-5, is DVKVTQSSRYLVKRTGEKVFLECVQDMDHENMFWYRQDPGLGLRLIYFSYDVKMKEKGDIPEGYSVSREKKERFSLILESASTNQTSMYLCASSRPRRTSGRAGETQYFGPGTRLLVL.

This chain uses TRBV28 with TRBJ2-7; tentative D call: TRBD2 (6 bases). Germline V CDR1 and CDR2: MDHEN, SYDVKM. Deletions cut 2 bases from V and 5 bases from J, with 7 bases between. This CDR3 region has 12 residues. CDR3 sequence (DNA): TGTGCCAGCAGTTTAGGAGGGAACGAGCAGTACTTC. Translation gives CASSLGGNEQYF.

The gene calls are TRBV5-1 and TRBJ2-7, with a tentative D call TRBD2 (5 bases). Germline V CDR1 and CDR2: SGHRS, YFSETQ. V was cut by 4 bases and J by 7 bases, with 15 bases left in between. This CDR3 contains 13 residues. The DNA of the CDR3 is TGCGCCAGCAGCCCTTGGACTGCCTGGGAGCAGTACTTC. This sequence encodes CASSPWTAWEQYF.

The V and J genes are TRBV6-6 and TRBJ2-7; D is perhaps TRBD2 (9 bases). The CDR3 covers 16 residues. Trimming removed 6 bases from V and 4 bases from J, with 22 bases in between. Germline V gives CDR1 MNHNY, CDR2 SVGAGI (reference sequence). For the CDR3, the DNA is TGTGCCAGCAGAACAGGGGGTAGCGGGAGAGGGTACGAGCAGTACTTC. Residues: CASRTGGSGRGYEQYF.

This sequence joins TRBV7-9 and TRBJ1-1, with D perhaps matching TRBD1 (6 bases). Germline-derived CDR1 and CDR2 are SEHNR and FQNEAQ (reference sequence). Trimming removed 5 bases at V and 1 base at J, with 20 bases between. The CDR3 is 17 residues long. The CDR3 nucleotides read TGTGCCAGCAGCCCCAGGGTAGGCAGGGGAGCGAACACTGAAGCTTTCTTT. It is translated as CASSPRVGRGANTEAFF.

This rearrangement joins TRBV18 to TRBJ2-7; 15 bases agree with TRBD2. This CDR3 contains 18 residues. J gave up 0 bases and V 6 bases, and 9 bases lay outside the gene matches. Germline V gene data show CDR1 as KGHSH and CDR2 as LQKENI. CDR3 residues: CASSSGTSGRPFSYEQYF. DNA for the CDR3: TGTGCCAGCTCCTCCGGGACTAGCGGGAGGCCCTTCTCCTACGAGCAGTACTTC.